Sequencing of this TCR beta chain was carried out in a study of shared clonotypes between healthy human individuals. Naive CD8 cells comprised CD45RO-negative, CCR7-positively selected cells, excluding terminally differentiated effector memory CD45RA+ cells. Adults of Caucasian background living in Nashville, Tennessee made up all donors. Regarding this clone: The antigen remains unidentified.

This CDR3 has 16 amino acids. J gave up 7 bases and V 5 bases, and 11 bases lay outside the gene matches. Looked up from germline, CDR1 is SGHVS and CDR2 is FQNEAQ. Genomic DNA of every subset was divided equally among multiple immunoSEQ plates. Assay used: immunoSEQ multiplex PCR; TCRdb lists only in-frame clones, some missing. The profile shows some 2,100,000 clones, about 92% of them singletons. Study results and limitations: Sorted-subset samples were not fully sequenced, rarefaction indicated. Sampling involved blood alone; tissue repertoires likely differ.

The sequenced material came from naive CD8+ T cells from PBMCs. The clonotype was recovered from a man younger than 35 in good health. Some clones in this sample may be carry-over from other donors' samples. V is TRBV7-8 and J is TRBJ2-5, with 12 bases identical to TRBD2. The DNA for the CDR3 is TGTGCCAGCAGCCCCCTTCTAGCGGGAGGGCCCGGGACCCAGTACTTC. Protein sequence: CASSPLLAGGPGTQYF.